These 5 T cell receptor beta chains share one sample of origin, sequenced in a study of vaccination and CD4 T cells after COVID-19. Antigens for these TCRs are unknown. With the Oncomine TCR Beta short-read assay, DNA from cultured CD4+ T cells was sequenced. TCRdb independently ran MiXCR on the PCR reads; one entry per CDR3 protein. The sample has approximately 18,000 distinct CDR3 sequences, about 80% seen once; the top ten hold roughly a sixth. Documented treatment: roughly 10-day PBMC culture with coronavirus spike peptide pools or control peptides (ViraFEST assay). The sample consisted of CD4+ T cells from blood, cultured in vitro, taken after SARS-CoV-2 vaccination. The receptors originated from a human donor who received a COVID-19 vaccine.

The V gene is TRBV6-1, the J gene TRBJ2-2, with D maybe TRBD2 (6 bases). Germline CDR1 and CDR2: MNHNS and SASEGT. The V gene lost 6 bases and the J gene lost 7 bases, with 12 bases spanning the gap. CDR3 length: 13 amino acids. CDR3 protein: CASSRDSGGELFF. The CDR3 coding sequence is TGTGCCAGCAGCCGGGACTCGGGCGGGGAGCTGTTTTTT.

V gene TRBV20-1 combines with J gene TRBJ2-3, with 12 positions matching TRBD2. Germline V gives CDR1 DFQATT, CDR2 SNEGSKA (reference sequence). The CDR3 length is 17 residues. The trim removed 0 bases at V and 3 bases at J, leaving 7 bases unmatched. The CDR3 DNA follows: TGCAGTGCTAGAGATCTAGCGACTAGCGGGGGAACAGATACGCAGTATTTT. Residues: CSARDLATSGGTDTQYF.

This clonotype was detected only once. The V gene is TRBV7-8, the J gene TRBJ2-2, with TRBD1 identical over 7 bases. This CDR3 has 18 amino acids. Per the germline V gene, CDR1 is SGHVS and CDR2 is FQNEAQ. CDR3 residues: CASDQLRGQGLDTGELFF. The CDR3 bases are TGTGCGTCAGACCAGCTTAGGGGGCAGGGGTTGGACACCGGGGAGCTGTTTTTT.

The rearrangement links TRBV20-1 to TRBJ2-2, with 16 bases fitting TRBD2. This CDR3 region has 18 residues. Germline CDR1 DFQATT, CDR2 SNEGSKA (reference sequence). Trimming at V came to 3 bases and at J to 3 bases, leaving 7 bases not matched to a gene. For the CDR3, the DNA is TGCAGTGCTAGCGGGACTAGCGGGGGGGCGAAGTACACCGGGGAGCTGTTTTTT. It specifies CSASGTSGGAKYTGELFF.

This chain joins TRBV9 and TRBJ1-1; D ambiguous. Trimming took 0 bases from V and 2 from J, leaving 8 bases between them. The CDR3 sequence is 14 residues long. Germline CDR1 is SGDLS and CDR2 is YYNGEE. CDR3 sequence reads: CASSVDPVNTEAFF. The CDR3 DNA is TGTGCCAGCAGCGTAGATCCCGTTAACACTGAAGCTTTCTTT.